This TCR beta chain originates from a study of blood T cell repertoires in COVID-19. Study background: Sites across the United States, Italy and Spain contributed samples from acute and convalescent COVID-19. Sample material is recorded as cDNA or gDNA derived from T cells, B-cell-depleted T cells, or PBMCs.

In germline, CDR1 is SGHAT, CDR2 FQNNGV. The trim removed 3 bases at V and 12 bases at J, leaving 5 bases unmatched. The CDR3 is 12 amino acids. Authors' data handling: Researchers report that nucleated cell counts were estimated from reference gene primer amplification. The repertoire was sequenced with immunoSEQ multiplex PCR; TCRdb's copy has only in-frame clones and lacks some. V, J and clone size derive from that table, while D and trimming were established from the DNA sequence. The data hold over 250,000 clones, with 70% to 85% observed a single time. The receptor was derived from a woman older than 75 with acute or convalescent COVID-19. The chain uses TRBV11-2 and TRBJ2-1; the match to TRBD2 covers 7 bases. Sequencing was performed on peripheral blood. In DNA form, the CDR3 reads TGTGCCAGCAGCTTCTCGGGGAGGGGGCAGTTCTTC. This codes for CASSFSGRGQFF.